The 19 T cell receptor beta chains listed next were all sequenced from one sample in a study of T-cell reconstitution after alpha-beta-depleted transplantation in children. It was with unique molecular identifiers that the TCRbeta library was prepared. Using its own MiXCR run on the PCR reads, TCRdb lists one record per CDR3 protein. This table holds 200,000 or so distinct CDR3 sequences, approximately 6% found once. The sample consisted of PBMCs, taken before TCRalphabeta/CD19-depleted stem cell transplant. The receptors were gathered from a girl under three years old with combined immunodeficiency, due to receive a stem cell transplant.

Many counts were recorded for this clonotype. The gene calls are TRBV19 and TRBJ1-1, with TRBD1 identical over 10 bases. Trimming at V came to 6 bases and at J to 6 bases, leaving 7 bases not matched to a gene. The CDR3 has 14 amino acids. The V gene's germline CDR1 is LNHDA and CDR2 SQIVND (reference sequence). CDR3 sequence reads: CASRRQGAGAEAFF. The DNA of the CDR3 is TGTGCCAGTAGACGACAGGGGGCAGGCGCTGAAGCTTTCTTT. Full variable domain (rest looked up from reference TRBV19 and TRBJ1-1): DGGITQSPKYLFRKEGQNVTLSCEQNLNHDAMYWYRQDPGQGLRLIYYSQIVNDFQKGDIAEGYSVSREKKESFPLTVTSAQKNPTAFYLCASRRQGAGAEAFFGQGTRLTVV.

This clonotype showed up just a few times. The rearrangement uses TRBV7-9 and TRBJ1-2; D is perhaps TRBD1 (5 bases). Germline V lookup: CDR1 SEHNR, CDR2 FQNEAQ (reference sequence). The CDR3 spans 17 residues. Trimming stripped 1 base from V and 3 bases from J, with 18 bases between. As DNA, the CDR3 is TGTGCCAGCAGCTTAGGCCCCTCGGGAAGGGGTGACTATGGCTACACCTTC. Its translation: CASSLGPSGRGDYGYTF.

There are many counts of this clonotype. The genes are TRBV7-6 and TRBJ2-3, with D possibly matching TRBD2 (6 bases). The germline gives CDR1 SGHVS, CDR2 FNYEAQ. The CDR3 has 14 amino acids. Trimming took 3 bases from V and 4 from J, leaving 11 bases between them. The CDR3 DNA is TGTGCCAGCAGCTTCGGGCGGGAATCAGATACGCAGTATTTT. Amino acids: CASSFGRESDTQYF.

This clonotype was seen many times. The chain has TRBV20-1 and TRBJ1-2; possible D gene TRBD1, 5 bases. The CDR3 has 14 residues. Trimming pared 6 bases from V and 4 bases from J, leaving 18 bases between. CDR1 and CDR2 (germline): DFQATT, SNEGSKA (reference sequence). In DNA, the CDR3 is TGCAGTGCCGGAAGTTTAGGGGATGTCTATGGCTACACCTTC. As protein: CSAGSLGDVYGYTF.

This clonotype has at least ten counts. This chain uses TRBV28 with TRBJ2-7; D is uncertain. There are 12 residues in the CDR3. Per the germline V gene, CDR1 is MDHEN and CDR2 is SYDVKM. The V end lost 6 bases, the J end lost 3 bases, and 9 bases lay between the germline ends. The CDR3 reads CASSRTIYEQYF. The DNA for the CDR3 is TGTGCCAGCAGCCGGACCATCTACGAGCAGTACTTC.

This clonotype has just a few counts. The J gene is TRBJ1-5, the V gene TRBV4-1, with TRBD1 identical over 8 bases. Germline CDR1 is MGHRA and CDR2 is YSYEKL. V shed 0 bases, J shed 0 bases, and the junction held 4 bases outside the gene matches. CDR3 size: 17 residues. The CDR3 sequence: CASSQDPGTGSNQPQHF. Here the CDR3 DNA reads TGCGCCAGCAGCCAAGACCCCGGGACAGGTAGCAATCAGCCCCAGCATTTT.

The sample holds many counts of this clonotype. The chain employs TRBV12-3 or TRBV12-4 and TRBJ2-1; a weak D match, TRBD2 (6 bases). This CDR3 is built from 15 residues. Deletions cut 5 bases from V and 5 bases from J, with 16 bases between. The CDR3 spells CASSPGTLYNNEQFF. Here the CDR3 DNA reads TGTGCCAGCAGTCCAGGGACTCTATATAACAATGAGCAGTTCTTC.

This clonotype was counted many times. This chain joins TRBV21-1 and TRBJ2-2; the tabulated D call, TRBD1, remains unverified against the DNA. TRBV21-1 is designated a pseudogene. The CDR3 has 15 residues. CDR3 in DNA: TGTGCCAGCAGCAACCCGACAGAGAACACCGGGGAGCTGTTTTTT. Translated, it gives CASSNPTENTGELFF.

This clonotype has ten or more counts. V and J are TRBV7-2 and TRBJ1-1, with 10 positions matching TRBD1. This CDR3 is 18 amino acids long. Germline V gene sequence: CDR1 SGHTA, CDR2 FQGNSA. The ends lost 6 bases at V and 1 base at J; junction bases unmatched: 14. The CDR3 nucleotides are TGTGCCAGCAGGTTTATTAGACAGGGGGCAGGAGGGAACACTGAAGCTTTCTTT. The encoded protein is CASRFIRQGAGGNTEAFF.

This clonotype showed up just a few times. V and J are TRBV5-1 and TRBJ2-1, with 12 nucleotides matching TRBD2. The CDR3 consists of 16 residues. J lost 8 bases, V lost 0 bases, and 6 bases had no gene match. CDR1 SGHRS and CDR2 YFSETQ come from the germline V gene. The CDR3 DNA sequence: TGCGCCAGCAGCTTGGCCCGGACTAGCGGGGAGTATGAGCAGTTCTTC. Its protein is CASSLARTSGEYEQFF.

This clonotype has a count of ten or more. This sequence joins TRBV28 and TRBJ1-1; D is uncertain. The CDR3 is 14 amino acids. V was trimmed by 6 bases and J by 1 base, leaving 12 bases between them. Germline CDR1 reads MDHEN; CDR2 reads SYDVKM. The CDR3 is CASSFSMRNTEAFF. Written as DNA, the CDR3 is TGTGCCAGCAGCTTTTCCATGAGGAACACTGAAGCTTTCTTT.

In this sample, this clonotype turned up many times. CDR3 DNA sequence: TGTGCCAGCAGTTTCCTCGGCGGGAATCGGTTTGATGAGCAGTTCTTC. As protein: CASSFLGGNRFDEQFF. The V and J genes are TRBV27 and TRBJ2-1; D may be TRBD2 (6 bases). The CDR3 loop spans 16 amino acids. Germline CDR1 is MNHEY and CDR2 is SMNVEV (reference sequence). V was clipped by 3 bases and J by 8 bases, with 20 bases between them.

This clonotype was counted many times. The chain joins TRBV28 to TRBJ2-5; tentatively, D is TRBD1 or TRBD2 (5 bases each). Germline-derived CDR1 and CDR2 are MDHEN and SYDVKM. The CDR3 is made up of 16 amino acids. The V end was cut by 7 bases, the J end by 2 bases, with 20 bases between. The CDR3 nucleotides read TGTGCCAGCATGCCTTCCGAACTGGGACCGCAAGAGACCCAGTACTTC. It yields the protein CASMPSELGPQETQYF.

The rearrangement links TRBV7-9 to TRBJ2-3; no firm D call. This CDR3 is 16 amino acids long. The V gene's germline CDR1 is SEHNR and CDR2 FQNEAQ (reference sequence). V was trimmed by 2 bases and J by 4 bases, leaving 16 bases between them. This CDR3 is CASSLYGWTLADTQYF. The CDR3 DNA follows: TGTGCCAGCAGCTTATATGGATGGACCCTGGCAGATACGCAGTATTTT.

This clonotype was counted many times. The rearrangement joins TRBV11-1 to TRBJ1-1; no firm D call. Germline V gene sequence: CDR1 SGHAT, CDR2 FQDESV (reference sequence). Trimming took 0 bases from V and 4 from J, leaving 12 bases between them. The CDR3 has 15 amino acids. CDR3 coding DNA: TGTGCCAGCAGCTTAGCCTACTTGGGAGGCACTGAAGCTTTCTTT. Its protein is CASSLAYLGGTEAFF.

This clonotype was counted ten times or more. This sequence joins TRBV6-2 or TRBV6-3 and TRBJ1-5; the D is unclear. CDR3 length: 15 residues. Germline values: CDR1 MNHEY, CDR2 SVGEGT. The V end was cut by 0 bases, the J end by 1 base, with 7 bases between. The chain's CDR3 is CASSYSWESNQPQHF. The CDR3 region has the DNA TGTGCCAGCAGTTACTCCTGGGAGAGCAATCAGCCCCAGCATTTT.

This clonotype was observed a few times. This sequence joins TRBV28 and TRBJ1-1; D is perhaps TRBD1 (5 bases). Germline-derived CDR1 and CDR2 are MDHEN and SYDVKM. The CDR3 length is 17 residues. V lost 6 bases to trimming and J lost 2 bases, with 22 bases between them. The CDR3 protein is CASRSPQGRGLNTEAFF. The CDR3 DNA is TGTGCCAGCAGATCCCCCCAGGGTAGAGGCTTAAACACTGAAGCTTTCTTT.

This clonotype was counted ten times or more. The rearrangement joins TRBV9 to TRBJ2-7; D perhaps matches TRBD1 (6 bases). There are 14 residues in the CDR3. Trimming stripped 2 bases from V and 2 bases from J, with 11 bases between. Looked up from germline, CDR1 is SGDLS and CDR2 is YYNGEE. The CDR3 here is CASSVEAGAYEQYF. The CDR3 coding sequence is TGTGCCAGCAGCGTGGAGGCAGGGGCCTACGAGCAGTACTTC.

The V gene is TRBV6-2 or TRBV6-3, the J gene TRBJ2-7; no firm D call. V was pared by 2 bases and J by 3 bases, with 8 bases between. Germline loops: CDR1 MNHEY, CDR2 SVGEGT. The CDR3 extends over 13 amino acids. The CDR3 is CASSYGTLYEQYF. CDR3 sequence (DNA): TGTGCCAGCAGTTACGGAACCCTCTACGAGCAGTACTTC.